The clone carrying this T cell receptor (beta chain) was seen at least ten times. This sample was included in a study of regulatory T cells in long-lasting Graves disease. The V gene lost 10 bases and the J gene lost 6 bases, with 6 bases spanning the gap. This CDR3 region has 9 residues. CDR1 is MDHEN and CDR2 is SYDVKM in the germline V gene. TCR beta libraries were built with iRepertoire HTBI primers and Arm-PCR of CDR3 regions. Per the original methods: Across samples, 50 to 75 TRBV and about 15 TRBJ segments were found. A single record per CDR3 protein comes from TCRdb applying MiXCR to the multiplex PCR reads. The V and J calls follow TCRdb's processing rather than the paper's. The data hold 650,000 to 850,000 distinct CDR3 sequences, with about 30% observed a single time. The time point was: persistent/refractory GD, antithyroid drugs over 5 years with positive TRAb. RNA isolated from PBMCs was used to make the TCR library. Tubes containing EDTA received approximately 9.8 milliliters of drawn peripheral blood.

Sequences were derived from peripheral blood mononuclear cells (PBMCs), sampled when the disease was refractory, from a patient treated with antithyroid drugs. This chain uses TRBV28 with TRBJ1-2; D is unresolved. The TCR sequence derives from a female donor with Graves disease. CDR3 sequence (DNA): TGTGCCATCAGAAATGGCTACACCTTC. This gives the protein CAIRNGYTF.